Shown below are 4 T cell receptor beta chains from a single sample sequenced in a study of beta chain features in type 1 diabetes. The study reverse transcribed the entire isolated RNA, so it sequenced expressed TCRB transcripts. Sequenced by immunoSEQ multiplex PCR; TCRdb stores in-frame clones only, minus some. The sample yields roughly 330,000 clones, about 13% seen once. The antigens for these receptors are not known. Findings and caveats of the study: Patients with Type 1 diabetes showed moderately but significantly shorter TCRB CDR3s in all four CD4+ subsets.

The material sequenced was naive CD4+ T cells from blood. The receptor set was obtained from a woman between 18 and 29 years old with type 1 diabetes.

The chain combines TRBV5-4 with TRBJ2-5; TRBD2 matches at 7 bases. The CDR3 runs 15 residues. CDR1 is SGHNT, CDR2 YYREEE, per germline (reference sequence). With V trimmed by 4 bases and J by 1 base, 7 bases remained unmatched. CDR3 residues: CASSPQGGIQETQYF. Here the CDR3 DNA reads TGTGCCAGCAGCCCCCAGGGAGGGATCCAAGAGACCCAGTACTTC.

This clone came up a few times. J is TRBJ2-1 and V is TRBV9; TRBD1 matches 10 bases. The CDR3 consists of 15 residues. Per germline, CDR1 SGDLS and CDR2 YYNGEE. V was pared by 4 bases and J by 4 bases, with 5 bases of the junction left unmatched. The CDR3 reads CASSLDRGSYNEQFF. CDR3 DNA sequence: TGTGCCAGCAGCTTGGACAGGGGGAGTTACAATGAGCAGTTCTTC.

As regards this clone: This sample includes further DNA sequences coding for the same CDR3. The gene calls are TRBV7-9 and TRBJ1-5, with 9 bases that match TRBD1. V lost 6 bases and J lost 1; bases outside the gene matches: 4. CDR3 size: 15 residues. The germline V gene has CDR1 SEHNR and CDR2 FQNEAQ (reference sequence). CDR3 bases: TGTGCCAGCAGTCCGGGACAGGGCAGCAATCAGCCCCAGCATTTT. Translated, it gives CASSPGQGSNQPQHF.

This clone has more than one count but fewer than ten. The chain joins TRBV7-9 to TRBJ2-3; no firm D call. V was shortened by 5 bases and J by 0 bases, with 3 bases between the two germline ends. CDR1 SEHNR and CDR2 FQNEAQ come from the germline V gene (reference sequence). The CDR3 sequence is 12 residues long. CDR3 nucleotides: TGTGCCAGCAGCCGTAGCACAGATACGCAGTATTTT. Translation gives CASSRSTDTQYF.